These 23 T cell receptor beta chains share one sample of origin, sequenced in a study of spatial heterogeneity in lung cancer. General study points: Intratumoral expanded alpha and beta TCR counts were found to track tumor mutation counts.

Each CDR3 protein is one row after TCRdb ran MiXCR on the 5' RACE reads. Counted here are about 6,500 distinct CDR3 sequences, roughly 13% occurring once; the ten biggest clones make up 7.5% to 10%. Sample time point: sample taken at primary tumor resection. These receptors lack a known antigen. Specimen: lung tumor tissue, collected at surgery. These receptors all stem from a male donor with early-stage non-small cell lung cancer.

There are many counts of this clonotype. The V gene is TRBV7-2, the J gene TRBJ1-2; D might be TRBD1 (5 bases). V was cut by 1 base and J by 4 bases, with 13 bases left in between. In germline, CDR1 is SGHTA, CDR2 FQGNSA. The CDR3 consists of 15 residues. The CDR3 spells CASSLVGGVVYGYTF. The CDR3, as DNA: TGTGCCAGCAGCTTAGTCGGAGGGGTTGTCTATGGCTACACCTTC.

This clonotype is judged medium-sized. The rearrangement uses TRBV6-1 and TRBJ1-2; D remains ambiguous. Per germline, CDR1 MNHNS and CDR2 SASEGT. The length of the CDR3 is 14 residues. The V and J ends lost 0 bases and 4 bases respectively, with 9 bases between them. Here the CDR3 DNA reads TGTGCCAGCAGTGAAGCGAGGGTCGGCTATGGCTACACCTTC. Its translation is CASSEARVGYGYTF.

This rearrangement joins TRBV12-3 or TRBV12-4 to TRBJ1-2, with D tentatively TRBD1 (6 bases). The CDR3 is made up of 11 amino acids. Trimming took 5 bases from V and 7 from J, leaving 8 bases between them. This CDR3 is CASSTGTGYTF. Here the CDR3 DNA reads TGTGCCAGCAGTACAGGGACTGGCTACACCTTC.

In this sample, this clonotype is medium-sized (0.01 to 0.1%). The CDR3 DNA sequence: TGTGCCAGCAGCCAAGAGCGGGAGGGCCCCGAGCAGTACTTC. It is translated as CASSQEREGPEQYF. The chain employs TRBV4-2 and TRBJ2-7; 9 positions match TRBD2. The CDR3 contains 14 residues. Trimming removed 0 bases from V and 6 bases from J; junction bases left unmatched: 3. Germline V lookup: CDR1 LGHNA, CDR2 YNFKEQ.

This clonotype has at least ten counts. This chain links TRBV5-6 with TRBJ2-7; D not resolved. The germline V and J ends were trimmed by 4 bases and 2 bases, with 10 bases remaining between them. There are 13 residues in the CDR3. Per germline, CDR1 SGHDT and CDR2 YYEEEE. The CDR3 bases are TGTGCCAGCAGCGGCCTGGGCCCCTACGAGCAGTACTTC. Protein product: CASSGLGPYEQYF. The variable domain in full, with the rest retrieved from reference TRBV5-6 and TRBJ2-7, is DAGVTQSPTHLIKTRGQQVTLRCSPKSGHDTVSWYQQALGQGPQFIFQYYEEEERQRGNFPDRFSGHQFPNYSSELNVNALLLGDSALYLCASSGLGPYEQYFGPGTRLTVT.

This clonotype was counted ten times or more. The chain has TRBV5-1 and TRBJ2-3; D is possibly TRBD1 (6 bases). The CDR3 has 14 residues. V lost 0 bases and J 6 bases, leaving 11 bases between the germline ends. Germline CDR1 and CDR2: SGHRS and YFSETQ. The CDR3 bases are TGCGCCAGCAGCTTGGCCAGGGGAAGGGATACGCAGTATTTT. It yields the protein CASSLARGRDTQYF.

This clonotype was seen at least ten times. The gene calls are TRBV25-1 and TRBJ2-3, with TRBD1 identical over 8 bases. V dropped 3 bases and J dropped 4; count of bases not matched to a gene: 9. CDR1 is MGHDK and CDR2 is SYGVNS in the germline V gene. This CDR3 spans 16 amino acids. CDR3 sequence: CASSDGSGGRSDTQYF. The CDR3 bases are TGTGCCAGCAGTGATGGTTCAGGGGGCAGGTCAGATACGCAGTATTTT.

This clonotype occurred many times. The CDR3 nucleotides read TGTGCCAGCAGCCAGCCGGGACCCAATGAGCAGTTCTTC. This gives the protein CASSQPGPNEQFF. The chain combines TRBV3-1 with TRBJ2-1, with D perhaps matching TRBD1 or TRBD2 (5 bases each). CDR3 length: 13 amino acids. Germline V gene lookup returns CDR1 LGHDT and CDR2 YNNKEL (reference sequence). Between the trimmed V and J ends, which lost 3 bases and 6 bases, there was a span of 9 bases.

This clonotype was seen repeatedly, ten times or more. V usage is TRBV6-6 and J usage is TRBJ2-3; 9 nucleotides align to TRBD2. V shed 3 bases, J shed 2 bases, and the junction held 3 bases outside the gene matches. This CDR3 has 15 amino acids. Germline-derived CDR1 and CDR2 are MNHNY and SVGAGI (reference sequence). CDR3 region: CASSYGGRATDTQYF. CDR3 DNA: TGTGCCAGCAGTTATGGCGGGAGGGCCACAGATACGCAGTATTTT.

This clonotype showed up many times. This chain joins TRBV20-1 and TRBJ2-3; D is possibly TRBD1 (6 bases). Trimming shortened V by 1 base and J by 3 bases, and 14 bases separated the two germline ends. Germline V CDR1 and CDR2: DFQATT, SNEGSKA (reference sequence). The CDR3 totals 15 residues. This CDR3 is CSARALDRPTDTQYF. In nucleotides, the CDR3 is TGCAGTGCTAGAGCCCTTGACAGGCCGACAGATACGCAGTATTTT.

This clonotype was seen repeatedly, ten times or more. The genes are TRBV27 and TRBJ1-1; D unresolved. Trimming took off 8 bases at V and 0 bases at J, with 16 bases between the two ends. Looked up from germline, CDR1 is MNHEY and CDR2 is SMNVEV (reference sequence). The CDR3 totals 15 residues. The CDR3 DNA is TGTGCCAGCGGTCCCCGTTCACAGTTGAACACTGAAGCTTTCTTT. Translating gives CASGPRSQLNTEAFF.

The chain carries TRBV27 and TRBJ1-6, with 7 positions matching TRBD1. Trimming cost V 10 bases and J 6 bases; bases outside gene matches: 6. The CDR3 consists of 13 residues. Germline V CDR1 and CDR2: MNHEY, SMNVEV (reference sequence). CDR3 loop: CAIRTGPNSPLHF. The CDR3 region has the DNA TGTGCCATCCGGACAGGTCCTAATTCACCCCTCCACTTT.

Relative to its sample, this clonotype is medium-sized (0.01 to 0.1%). This sequence joins TRBV7-3 and TRBJ2-2; D ambiguous. CDR1 SGHTA and CDR2 FQGTGA come from the germline V gene. The CDR3 contains 16 residues. V was clipped by 0 bases and J by 0 bases, with 8 bases between them. This chain's CDR3 is CASSLTGAPNTGELFF. CDR3 DNA: TGTGCCAGCAGCTTAACGGGCGCCCCGAACACCGGGGAGCTGTTTTTT.

This clonotype was found many times. The gene calls are TRBV21-1 and TRBJ2-7. TRBV21-1 is shown as a pseudogene. CDR3 length: 15 residues. CDR3 protein: CASSKKALDYYEQYV. The CDR3 DNA follows: TGTGCCAGCAGCAAAAAGGCTCTCGATTACTACGAGCAGTACGTC.

This clonotype was counted many times. This sequence joins TRBV9 and TRBJ2-3, with D uncertain. Germline V gene data show CDR1 as SGDLS and CDR2 as YYNGEE. V lost 0 bases and J 2 bases, leaving 4 bases between the germline ends. The CDR3 runs to 13 residues. CDR3 loop: CASSVDATDTQYF. Here the CDR3 DNA reads TGTGCCAGCAGCGTAGACGCCACAGATACGCAGTATTTT.

This clonotype was observed at least ten times. The gene calls are TRBV5-1 and TRBJ2-5; D may be TRBD2 (6 bases). The CDR3 is 15 residues long. The germline V gene encodes CDR1 SGHRS and CDR2 YFSETQ. V gave up 4 bases and J gave up 3 bases, with 16 bases separating them. The CDR3 region is CASSRSGGKEETQYF. CDR3 coding DNA: TGCGCCAGCAGCCGGAGCGGCGGGAAGGAAGAGACCCAGTACTTC.

This clonotype was observed many times. This chain joins TRBV18 and TRBJ1-1; D gene uncertain. The length of the CDR3 is 14 residues. The ends were cut back, 2 bases at V and 6 bases at J, with 13 bases in the middle. The germline CDR1 and CDR2 sequences are KGHSH and LQKENI. Written as DNA, the CDR3 is TGTGCCAGCTCACCAAGGATGCTAAGCGCTGAAGCTTTCTTT. Translation gives CASSPRMLSAEAFF.

This clonotype was detected many times. The V and J genes are TRBV12-3 or TRBV12-4 and TRBJ2-2, with D possibly TRBD1 on 5 matching bases. V lost 3 bases and J 6 bases, leaving 8 bases between the germline ends. The CDR3 sequence is 13 residues long. The chain's CDR3 is CASSFRVPGELFF. The DNA of the CDR3 is TGTGCCAGCAGTTTCAGGGTCCCCGGGGAGCTGTTTTTT.

In its sample, this clonotype is medium-sized. This chain joins TRBV30 and TRBJ2-7; 7 nucleotides agree with TRBD2. Trimming cost V 4 bases and J 0 bases; bases outside gene matches: 3. CDR3 length equals 13 residues. Germline V gene data show CDR1 as GTSNPN and CDR2 as SVGIG (reference sequence). The CDR3 protein is CAWKGGSSYEQYF. In nucleotides, the CDR3 is TGTGCCTGGAAGGGCGGGAGCTCCTACGAGCAGTACTTC.

This clonotype qualifies as medium-sized. The J gene is TRBJ2-4, the V gene TRBV20-1, with 8 nucleotides matching TRBD1. J was trimmed by 3 bases and V by 5 bases; bases with no gene match: 6. Germline lookup yields CDR1 DFQATT and CDR2 SNEGSKA (reference sequence). There are 14 residues in the CDR3. CDR3 DNA sequence: TGCAGTGCTCCCGGGACAGGCCTCAAAAACATTCAGTACTTC. This encodes CSAPGTGLKNIQYF.

This clonotype has a count of ten or more. V is TRBV10-1 and J is TRBJ1-2; D is uncertain. The CDR3 covers 13 residues. Germline V gives CDR1 WNHNN, CDR2 SYGVQD (reference sequence). The V end lost 5 bases, the J end lost 2 bases, and 9 bases lay between the germline ends. CDR3 amino acids: CASSLMGNYGYTF. CDR3 in DNA: TGCGCCAGCAGTCTAATGGGGAACTATGGCTACACCTTC.

This clonotype was recorded at least ten times. The chain combines TRBV3-1 with TRBJ1-1; D is undetermined. The CDR3 loop spans 12 amino acids. The V gene lost 3 bases and the J gene lost 7 bases, with 9 bases spanning the gap. The germline CDR1 and CDR2 sequences are LGHDT and YNNKEL (reference sequence). This CDR3 is CASSQGFGEAFF. The CDR3 DNA sequence: TGTGCCAGCAGCCAGGGGTTTGGTGAAGCTTTCTTT.

This clonotype was counted at least ten times. V gene TRBV30 combines with J gene TRBJ2-1; D uncertain. The V end was cut by 2 bases, the J end by 8 bases, with 13 bases between. Germline CDR1 reads GTSNPN; CDR2 reads SVGIG (reference sequence). CDR3 length: 13 residues. The DNA for the CDR3 is TGTGCCTGGAGTACCCTGGGAACCTATGAGCAGTTCTTC. Protein: CAWSTLGTYEQFF.